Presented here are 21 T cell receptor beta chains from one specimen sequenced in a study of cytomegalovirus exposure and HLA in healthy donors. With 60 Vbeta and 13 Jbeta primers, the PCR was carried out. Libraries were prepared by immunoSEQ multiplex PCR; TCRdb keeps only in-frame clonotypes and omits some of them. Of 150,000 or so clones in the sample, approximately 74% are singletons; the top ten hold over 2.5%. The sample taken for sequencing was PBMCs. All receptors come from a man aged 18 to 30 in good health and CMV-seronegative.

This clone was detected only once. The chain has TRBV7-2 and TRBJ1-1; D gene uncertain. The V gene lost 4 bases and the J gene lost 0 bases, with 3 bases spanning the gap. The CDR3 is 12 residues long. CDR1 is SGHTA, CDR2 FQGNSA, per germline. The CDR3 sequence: CASSSMNTEAFF. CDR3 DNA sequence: TGTGCCAGCAGCTCCATGAACACTGAAGCTTTCTTT.

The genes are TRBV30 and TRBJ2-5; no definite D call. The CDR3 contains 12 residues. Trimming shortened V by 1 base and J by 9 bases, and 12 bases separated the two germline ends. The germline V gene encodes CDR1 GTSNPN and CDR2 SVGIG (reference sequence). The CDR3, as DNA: TGTGCCTGGAGTGCCGGGTTCAGTGCCCAGTACTTC. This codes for CAWSAGFSAQYF.

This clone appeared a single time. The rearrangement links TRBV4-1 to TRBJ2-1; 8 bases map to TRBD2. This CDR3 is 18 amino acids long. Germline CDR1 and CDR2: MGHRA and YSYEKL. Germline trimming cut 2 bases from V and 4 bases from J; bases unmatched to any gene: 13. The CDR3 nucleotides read TGCGCCAGCAGCCAAACGCTGGGCGGGGGGCAACCGTACAATGAGCAGTTCTTC. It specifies CASSQTLGGGQPYNEQFF.

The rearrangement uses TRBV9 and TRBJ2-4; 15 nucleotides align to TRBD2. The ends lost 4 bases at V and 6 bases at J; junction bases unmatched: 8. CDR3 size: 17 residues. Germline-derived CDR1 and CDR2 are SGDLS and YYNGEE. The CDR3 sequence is CASSPRTSGGARNIQYF. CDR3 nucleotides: TGTGCCAGCAGCCCCCGGACTAGCGGGGGGGCCCGAAACATTCAGTACTTC.

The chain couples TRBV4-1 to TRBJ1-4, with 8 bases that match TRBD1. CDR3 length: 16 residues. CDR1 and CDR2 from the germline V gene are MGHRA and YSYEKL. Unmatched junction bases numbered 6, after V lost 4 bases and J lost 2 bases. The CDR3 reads CASSLLGQGTNEKLFF. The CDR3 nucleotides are TGCGCCAGCAGCCTATTAGGACAGGGCACTAATGAAAAACTGTTTTTT.

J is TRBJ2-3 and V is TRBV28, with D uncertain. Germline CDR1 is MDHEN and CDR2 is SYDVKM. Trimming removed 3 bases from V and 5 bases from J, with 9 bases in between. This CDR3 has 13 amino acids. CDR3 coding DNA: TGTGCCAGCAGTTTGCCGGGTCGAGATACGCAGTATTTT. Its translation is CASSLPGRDTQYF.

The CDR3 sequence is CASSPHAMDSFNQPQHF. The DNA for the CDR3 is TGCGCCAGCAGCCCTCATGCCATGGACAGCTTCAATCAGCCCCAGCATTTT. This sequence joins TRBV5-1 and TRBJ1-5; D may be TRBD1 (6 bases). The CDR3 has 17 amino acids. Trimming pared 4 bases from V and 3 bases from J, leaving 20 bases between. Germline CDR1 SGHRS, CDR2 YFSETQ. The variable domain in full, with the rest retrieved from reference TRBV5-1 and TRBJ1-5, is KAGVTQTPRYLIKTRGQQVTLSCSPISGHRSVSWYQQTPGQGLQFLFEYFSETQRNKGNFPGRFSGRQFSNSRSEMNVSTLELGDSALYLCASSPHAMDSFNQPQHFGDGTRLSIL.

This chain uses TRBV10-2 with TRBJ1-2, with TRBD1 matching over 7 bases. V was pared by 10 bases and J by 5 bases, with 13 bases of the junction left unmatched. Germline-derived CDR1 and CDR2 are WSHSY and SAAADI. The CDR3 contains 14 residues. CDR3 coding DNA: TGCGCCACAGCAGTGGGACAGATCGTTTATGGCTACACCTTC. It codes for CATAVGQIVYGYTF.

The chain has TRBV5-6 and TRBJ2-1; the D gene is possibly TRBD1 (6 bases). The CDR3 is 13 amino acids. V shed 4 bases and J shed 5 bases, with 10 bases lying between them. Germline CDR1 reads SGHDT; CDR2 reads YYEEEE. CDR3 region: CASSNTGNNEQFF. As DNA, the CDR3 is TGTGCCAGCAGCAACACAGGGAACAATGAGCAGTTCTTC.

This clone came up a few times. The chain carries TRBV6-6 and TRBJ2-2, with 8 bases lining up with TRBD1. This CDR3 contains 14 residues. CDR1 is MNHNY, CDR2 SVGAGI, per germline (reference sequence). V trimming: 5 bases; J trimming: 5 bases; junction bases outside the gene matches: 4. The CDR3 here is CASSPGQGTGELFF. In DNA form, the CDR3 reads TGTGCCAGCAGTCCCGGACAGGGTACCGGGGAGCTGTTTTTT.

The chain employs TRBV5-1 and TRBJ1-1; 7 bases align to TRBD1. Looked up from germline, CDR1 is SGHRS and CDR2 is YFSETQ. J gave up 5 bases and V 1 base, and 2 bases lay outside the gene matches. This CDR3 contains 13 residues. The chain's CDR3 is CASSLSRGTEAFF. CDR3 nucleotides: TGCGCCAGCAGCTTGAGCAGGGGGACTGAAGCTTTCTTT. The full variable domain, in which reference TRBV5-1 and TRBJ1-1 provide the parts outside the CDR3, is KAGVTQTPRYLIKTRGQQVTLSCSPISGHRSVSWYQQTPGQGLQFLFEYFSETQRNKGNFPGRFSGRQFSNSRSEMNVSTLELGDSALYLCASSLSRGTEAFFGQGTRLTVV.

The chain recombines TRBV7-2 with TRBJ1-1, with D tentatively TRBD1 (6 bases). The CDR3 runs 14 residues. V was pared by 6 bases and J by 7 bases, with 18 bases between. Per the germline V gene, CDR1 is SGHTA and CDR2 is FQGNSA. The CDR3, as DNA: TGTGCCAGCAGTCCTCCAAATCTGGACAGTGAAGCTTTCTTT. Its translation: CASSPPNLDSEAFF. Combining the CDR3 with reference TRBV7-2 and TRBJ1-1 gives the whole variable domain GAGVSQSPSNKVTEKGKDVELRCDPISGHTALYWYRQSLGQGLEFLIYFQGNSAPDKSGLPSDRFSAERTGGSVSTLTIQRTQQEDSAVYLCASSPPNLDSEAFFGQGTRLTVV.

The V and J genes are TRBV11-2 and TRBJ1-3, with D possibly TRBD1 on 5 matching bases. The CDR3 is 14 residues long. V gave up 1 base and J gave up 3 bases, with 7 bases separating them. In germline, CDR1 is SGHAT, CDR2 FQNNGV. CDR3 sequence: CASSLGQIGNTIYF. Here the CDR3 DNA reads TGTGCCAGCAGCTTAGGACAGATTGGAAACACCATATATTTT.

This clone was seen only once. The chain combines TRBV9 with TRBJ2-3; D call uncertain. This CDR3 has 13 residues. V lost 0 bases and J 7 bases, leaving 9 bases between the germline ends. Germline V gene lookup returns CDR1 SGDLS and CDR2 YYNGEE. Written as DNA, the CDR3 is TGTGCCAGCAGCGTAGAGGAGCACCATACGCAGTATTTT. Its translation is CASSVEEHHTQYF.

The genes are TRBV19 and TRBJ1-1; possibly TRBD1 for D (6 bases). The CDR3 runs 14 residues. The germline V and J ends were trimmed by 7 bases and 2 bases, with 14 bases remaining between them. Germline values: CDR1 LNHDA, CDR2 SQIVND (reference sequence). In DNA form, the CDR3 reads TGTGCCAGTATCTCCGGGGGGGCTAACACTGAAGCTTTCTTT. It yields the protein CASISGGANTEAFF.

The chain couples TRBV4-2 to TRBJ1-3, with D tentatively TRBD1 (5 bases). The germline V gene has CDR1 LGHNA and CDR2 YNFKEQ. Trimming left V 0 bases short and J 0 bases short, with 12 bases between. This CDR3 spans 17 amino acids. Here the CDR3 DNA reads TGTGCCAGCAGCCAAGATCTTTGGCAGGGCTCTGGAAACACCATATATTTT. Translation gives CASSQDLWQGSGNTIYF.

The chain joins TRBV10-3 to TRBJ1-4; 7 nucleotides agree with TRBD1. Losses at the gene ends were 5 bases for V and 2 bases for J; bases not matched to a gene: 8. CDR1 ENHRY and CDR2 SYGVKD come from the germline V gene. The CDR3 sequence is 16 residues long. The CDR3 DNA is TGTGCCATCAGTCAGGACAGGCCGGGGACTAATGAAAAACTGTTTTTT. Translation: CAISQDRPGTNEKLFF.

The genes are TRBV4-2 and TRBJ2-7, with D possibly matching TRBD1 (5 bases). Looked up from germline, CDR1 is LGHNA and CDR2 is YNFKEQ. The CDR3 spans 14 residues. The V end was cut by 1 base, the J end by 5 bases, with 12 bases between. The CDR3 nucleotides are TGTGCCAGCAGCCAAGGGTCATGGGGCAACGAGCAGTACTTC. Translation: CASSQGSWGNEQYF.

The CDR3 loop reads CASSLETGRTDTQYF. As DNA, the CDR3 is TGCGCCAGCAGCTTGGAAACTGGTCGCACAGATACGCAGTATTTT. The chain uses TRBV5-1 and TRBJ2-3, with D uncertain. Trimming took 0 bases from V and 1 from J, leaving 9 bases between them. The V gene's germline CDR1 is SGHRS and CDR2 YFSETQ. CDR3 length: 15 amino acids.

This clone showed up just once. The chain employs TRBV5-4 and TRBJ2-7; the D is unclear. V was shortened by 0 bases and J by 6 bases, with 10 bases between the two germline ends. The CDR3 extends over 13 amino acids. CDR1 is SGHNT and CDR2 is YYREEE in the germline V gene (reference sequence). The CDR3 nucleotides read TGTGCCAGCAGCTTGGATCGGGTTGGCGAGCAGTACGTC. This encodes CASSLDRVGEQYV.

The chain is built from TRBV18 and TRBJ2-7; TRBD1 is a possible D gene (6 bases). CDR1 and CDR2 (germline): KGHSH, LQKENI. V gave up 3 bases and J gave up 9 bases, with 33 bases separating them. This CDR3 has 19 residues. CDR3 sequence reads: CASSPLARLKTGSREGQYF. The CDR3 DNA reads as TGTGCCAGCTCACCCTTGGCCCGCTTGAAGACAGGATCCCGCGAGGGGCAGTACTTC.